The rows below give T cell receptor beta chains drawn from one sample of a study of shared T cell receptors in the human thymus. Measured with immunoSEQ multiplex PCR; TCRdb has only the in-frame clones, and not every one. The table lists roughly 550,000 clones, around 82% of them singletons. The sample was also linked to a second study, of human thymus T cells.

The sequenced material came from thymocytes. The receptors derive from a boy less than two years old with a congenital heart defect. The CDR3 runs from the conserved cysteine through the conserved F or W. A D gene is named only where the DNA matches it firmly. Size is stated for part of the rows, as once, few or many counts, or as a class when the clone is expanded.

j_call	clone_size	v_call	d_call	cdr3_aa	cdr3_nt
TRBJ1-3	.	TRBV7-4	.	CASSLGGGRLILQSGNTIYF	TGTGCCAGCAGCTTAGGGGGGGGTAGGCTCATCCTCCAATCTGGAAACACCATATATTTT
TRBJ2-2	.	TRBV19	TRBD2	CASSMSGGDGELFF	TGTGCCAGTAGTATGAGTGGGGGGGACGGGGAGCTGTTTTTT
TRBJ2-1	few	TRBV7-9	TRBD2	CASSLAPFAGGNNEQFF	TGTGCCAGCAGCTTAGCGCCCTTTGCGGGGGGGAACAATGAGCAGTTCTTC
TRBJ2-2	.	TRBV13	.	CASSRAAQGTGELFF	TGTGCCAGCAGCCGGGCCGCCCAGGGTACCGGGGAGCTGTTTTTT
TRBJ2-3	.	TRBV7-8	TRBD2	CASSQTSGRDEYPSTDTQYF	TGTGCCAGCAGCCAAACTAGCGGGAGGGATGAATATCCTAGCACAGATACGCAGTATTTT
TRBJ2-7	once	TRBV27	.	CASSSRVSYEQYF	TGTGCCAGCTCTTCTCGGGTTTCCTACGAGCAGTACTTC
TRBJ2-7	.	TRBV28	.	CASISRVRDIYEQYF	TGTGCCAGCATCTCAAGGGTCCGGGACATATACGAGCAGTACTTC
TRBJ2-6	.	TRBV4-1	.	CASSQALTWSGANVLTF	TGCGCCAGCAGCCAAGCCCTTACTTGGTCCGGGGCCAACGTCCTGACTTTC
TRBJ1-2	.	TRBV4-3	TRBD1	CASSQGGRKTGTDGYTF	TGCGCCAGCAGCCAAGGGGGGAGGAAGACCGGGACAGATGGCTACACCTTC
TRBJ2-3	.	TRBV13	.	CASSLGGVTDTQYF	TGTGCCAGCAGCTTAGGTGGAGTCACAGATACGCAGTATTTT
TRBJ2-7	.	TRBV7-8	.	CASSLPSQGGGTYEQYF	TGTGCCAGCAGCTTACCGTCACAGGGGGGGGGCACCTACGAGCAGTACTTC
TRBJ2-3	.	TRBV28	TRBD1	CASSNPTGTASTDTQYF	TGTGCCAGCAGCAATCCAACCGGGACAGCGAGCACAGATACGCAGTATTTT
TRBJ1-1	.	TRBV19	.	CASSTLDRYRNTEAFF	TGTGCCAGTAGTACCCTTGACAGGTATCGGAACACTGAAGCTTTCTTT
TRBJ2-2	once	TRBV27	TRBD2	CASSHRPLAGNTGELFF	TGTGCCAGCAGCCACCGCCCACTAGCGGGGAACACCGGGGAGCTGTTTTTT
TRBJ2-7	.	TRBV4-3	.	CASSQEAEGGQYF	TGCGCCAGCAGCCAAGAGGCCGAGGGAGGGCAGTACTTC
TRBJ2-6	.	TRBV29-1	.	CSVGAPGLPGANVLTF	TGCAGCGTTGGGGCCCCTGGGCTGCCTGGGGCCAACGTCCTGACTTTC
TRBJ2-1	.	TRBV5-1	TRBD2	CASSPSRTSGRAAGCEQFF	TGCGCCAGCAGCCCTTCCCGGACTAGCGGGAGGGCCGCGGGCTGTGAGCAGTTCTTC
TRBJ1-5	.	TRBV27	.	CASSSGSSNQPQHF	TGTGCCAGCAGTTCCGGGTCTAGCAATCAGCCCCAGCATTTT
TRBJ2-7	few	TRBV2	TRBD1	CASSRGTGGHFGEQYF	TGTGCCAGCAGCCGAGGGACAGGGGGCCACTTTGGCGAGCAGTACTTC
TRBJ2-3	.	TRBV5-6	.	CASSFGLVTDTQYF	TGTGCCAGCAGCTTCGGACTGGTAACAGATACGCAGTATTTT
TRBJ2-1	.	TRBV5-1	TRBD2	CASSLQFPSGRPVEFF	TGCGCCAGCAGCTTGCAGTTCCCTAGCGGGAGACCAGTAGAGTTCTTC
TRBJ1-5	once	TRBV7-9	TRBD1	CASSSGQGNNQPQHF	TGTGCCAGCAGCTCGGGACAGGGGAACAATCAGCCCCAGCATTTT
TRBJ2-7	.	TRBV28	TRBD1	CASGQGWGAYEQYF	TGTGCCAGCGGACAGGGTTGGGGGGCCTACGAGCAGTACTTC
TRBJ1-1	.	TRBV5-6	.	CASSSGGGFFGTEAFF	TGTGCCAGCAGCTCGGGGGGAGGGTTTTTCGGTACTGAAGCTTTCTTT
TRBJ1-1	.	TRBV19	.	CASSSGEEAFF	TGTGCCAGTAGTTCGGGGGAGGAAGCTTTCTTT
TRBJ1-1	.	TRBV27	TRBD1	CASSYGTENTEAFF	TGTGCCAGCAGTTATGGGACAGAGAACACTGAAGCTTTCTTT
TRBJ2-1	.	TRBV14	TRBD2	CASSRYRTSFNEQFF	TGTGCCAGCAGCCGCTACAGGACTAGTTTCAATGAGCAGTTCTTC
TRBJ1-5	.	TRBV19	.	CASSRRGYNPQHF	TGTGCCAGTAGTAGGCGGGGATACAATCCCCAGCATTTT
TRBJ2-5	.	TRBV10-1	.	CASSDRPIPQGFQETQYF	TGCGCCAGCAGTGATCGTCCGATCCCACAGGGCTTCCAAGAGACCCAGTACTTC
TRBJ1-2	.	TRBV25-1	.	CASSEFGRDGYTF	TGTGCCAGCAGTGAATTCGGGCGGGATGGCTACACCTTC
TRBJ1-1	.	TRBV5-4	.	CASRGAGNTEAFF	TGTGCCAGCAGAGGGGCAGGGAACACTGAAGCTTTCTTT
TRBJ2-5	.	TRBV15	.	CATSREGGARYQETQYF	TGTGCCACCAGCAGAGAGGGGGGGGCGCGATACCAAGAGACCCAGTACTTC
TRBJ1-1	.	TRBV5-4	TRBD1	CASRPGQGRAFF	TGTGCCAGCAGACCTGGACAGGGAAGGGCTTTCTTT
TRBJ2-3	.	TRBV19	.	CASTPRGKGTDTQYF	TGTGCCAGTACCCCCCGCGGGAAGGGCACAGATACGCAGTATTTT
TRBJ2-7	.	TRBV7-9	TRBD1	CASSLAPGTGNGGYEQYF	TGTGCCAGCAGCTTAGCTCCCGGGACAGGGAACGGGGGCTACGAGCAGTACTTC
TRBJ2-3	few	TRBV2	TRBD2	CASSESRASGSCTDTQYF	TGTGCCAGCAGTGAAAGTCGGGCTAGCGGGAGTTGTACAGATACGCAGTATTTT
TRBJ2-7	.	TRBV27	.	CASSSPGTAPYEQYF	TGTGCCAGCAGTTCACCTGGGACTGCCCCCTACGAGCAGTACTTC
TRBJ2-7	once	TRBV11-2	.	CASSLEFISGYEQYF	TGTGCCAGCAGCTTAGAATTTATCTCAGGGTACGAGCAGTACTTC
TRBJ2-5	.	TRBV5-1	TRBD2	CASSRLAGAVGQETQYF	TGCGCCAGCAGCCGACTAGCGGGAGCGGTCGGCCAAGAGACCCAGTACTTC
TRBJ1-1	.	TRBV7-8	.	CASSLARGPQNTEAFF	TGTGCCAGCAGCTTAGCCAGAGGGCCGCAAAACACTGAAGCTTTCTTT
TRBJ2-7	.	TRBV2	.	CASRESGEQYF	TGTGCCAGCAGAGAATCGGGAGAGCAGTACTTC
TRBJ2-7	.	TRBV27	.	CARDTRYEQYF	TGTGCCAGAGACACTCGGTACGAGCAGTACTTC
TRBJ2-5	.	TRBV27	TRBD2	CASRPYRWPGLAGDQETQYF	TGTGCCAGCAGACCCTATCGCTGGCCCGGCCTAGCGGGAGACCAAGAGACCCAGTACTTC
TRBJ2-7	.	TRBV6-1	.	CASGDEQYF	TGTGCCAGCGGAGACGAGCAGTACTTC
TRBJ2-1	.	TRBV9	.	CASSVAGHEQFF	TGTGCCAGCAGCGTAGCTGGGCATGAGCAGTTCTTC
TRBJ2-3	.	TRBV4-3	TRBD2	CANSQDSLAGVGTDTQYF	TGCGCCAACAGCCAAGATAGCCTAGCGGGAGTCGGGACAGATACGCAGTATTTT
TRBJ2-7	once	TRBV4-1	.	CASSQGTGRDEQYF	TGCGCCAGCAGCCAGGGGACTGGGAGAGACGAGCAGTACTTC
TRBJ1-1	.	TRBV5-6	TRBD1	CASSSRDRPCGTEAFF	TGTGCCAGCAGCTCCCGGGACAGGCCCTGCGGCACTGAAGCTTTCTTT
TRBJ2-7	.	TRBV10-3	TRBD2	CAITDPGTSGEYEQYF	TGTGCCATCACCGACCCTGGGACTAGCGGAGAATACGAGCAGTACTTC
TRBJ1-2	.	TRBV11-3	.	CASSSGHGGFIHGYTF	TGTGCCAGCAGCTCCGGACATGGGGGGTTCATCCATGGCTACACCTTC
TRBJ2-1	once	TRBV1	.	CTSSLKRESYNEQFF	TGCACCAGCAGCCTTAAGCGGGAGAGCTACAATGAGCAGTTCTTC
TRBJ2-7	.	TRBV19	.	CASSIRQGSSYEQYF	TGTGCCAGTAGTATAAGGCAGGGAAGCTCCTACGAGCAGTACTTC
TRBJ2-7	few	TRBV5-5	TRBD1	CASSPGQPYEQYF	TGTGCCAGCAGCCCGGGACAGCCCTACGAGCAGTACTTC
TRBJ2-7	.	TRBV6-1	.	CASSELGRTYEQYF	TGTGCCAGCAGTGAACTGGGGCGCACATACGAGCAGTACTTC
TRBJ1-2	few	TRBV28	.	CASQQGGCGYTF	TGTGCCAGCCAACAGGGAGGGTGTGGCTACACCTTC
TRBJ2-7	.	TRBV4-1	TRBD2	CASSQDEERDGPYEQYF	TGCGCCAGCAGCCAAGATGAGGAGCGGGATGGGCCCTACGAGCAGTACTTC